This TCR beta chain was sequenced during a study of lymphopenia after photon versus proton radiotherapy. With respect to this clone: Its antigen is still unknown.

Generated by immunoSEQ multiplex PCR, the TCRdb table keeps only in-frame clones and is missing some. Of 25,000 to 35,000 clones listed, about 91% are singletons. Whole-study results and caveats: Post-nadir diversity loss with photons came from oligoclonal expansion, particularly CD8+ Temra cells. Only patients who died were analyzed for survival; proton advantage is unproven. Photon-treated patients lost naive T cells and TCR diversity; proton-treated stayed stable.

The V and J ends lost 2 bases and 7 bases, in that order; junction bases with no gene match: 2. The CDR3 runs 14 residues. From germline, CDR1 is SGHVS and CDR2 FQNEAQ. The specimen was peripheral blood, collected from a patient treated with proton-based radiotherapy. The V gene is TRBV7-8, the J gene TRBJ2-1; 10 positions match TRBD2. This receptor was identified in a woman in her 70s with pancreatic cancer. Some clones in this sample may be carry-over from other donors' samples. The CDR3 nucleotides read TGTGCCAGCAGCTTACTGACTAGCGGGAATGAGCAGTTCTTC. Its protein product is CASSLLTSGNEQFF.